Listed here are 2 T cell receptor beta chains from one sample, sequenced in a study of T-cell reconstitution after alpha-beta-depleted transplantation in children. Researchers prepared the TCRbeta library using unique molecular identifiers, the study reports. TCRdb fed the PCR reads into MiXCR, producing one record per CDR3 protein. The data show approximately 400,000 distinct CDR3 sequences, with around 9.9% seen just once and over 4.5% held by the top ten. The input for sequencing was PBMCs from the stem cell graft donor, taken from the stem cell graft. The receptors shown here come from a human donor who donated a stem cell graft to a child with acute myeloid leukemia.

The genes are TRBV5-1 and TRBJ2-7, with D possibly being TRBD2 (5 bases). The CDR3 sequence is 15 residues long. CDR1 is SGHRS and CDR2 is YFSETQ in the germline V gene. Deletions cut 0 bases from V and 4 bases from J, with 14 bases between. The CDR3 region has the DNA TGCGCCAGCAGCTTGGCCCCCGGGAAGGAATACGAGCAGTACTTC. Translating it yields CASSLAPGKEYEQYF.

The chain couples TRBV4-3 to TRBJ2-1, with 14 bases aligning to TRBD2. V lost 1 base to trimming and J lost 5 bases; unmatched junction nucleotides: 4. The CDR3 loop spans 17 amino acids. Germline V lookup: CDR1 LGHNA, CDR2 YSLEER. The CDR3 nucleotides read TGCGCCAGCAGCCAAGTGACTAGCGGGAGGGCCAACAATGAGCAGTTCTTC. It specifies CASSQVTSGRANNEQFF.